This T cell receptor beta chain is from a study of CD8+ T cells in alopecia areata. In the study overall: Among treated patients, oral tofacitinib was administered at 5 to 10 mg twice daily. Using the percentage of affected scalp area, treated patients' severity was scored.

Regarding this clone: Its antigen is still unknown.

This CDR3 comprises 15 residues. With 5 bases removed from V and 3 bases from J, the gap between germline ends came to 17 bases. Looked up from germline, CDR1 is GTSNPN and CDR2 is SVGIG (reference sequence). RNA extraction was followed by reverse transcription into cDNA, which acted as the sequencing template. Some clones are missing from TCRdb's copy, which holds only in-frame ones; the method was immunoSEQ multiplex PCR. The sample lists about 200,000 clones; 64% were seen once. Treatment noted: oral pan-JAK inhibitor, 5-10 mg twice daily. PBMCs provided sorted CD4+ and CD8+ T cells. Study-wide points: Administration of tofacitinib significantly diminished scalp clonality and expanded CD8+ clones within the top 100.

V gene TRBV30 combines with J gene TRBJ1-5, with no clear D. Material: CD4+ T cells sorted from blood, obtained at week 4, from a patient treated with tofacitinib. The sequence came from a human donor with alopecia areata. CDR3 in DNA: TGTGCCTGGGCACAAAGAGGACCCACCAATCAGCCCCAGCATTTT. It yields the protein CAWAQRGPTNQPQHF.